A selection of T cell receptor beta chains follows, all from one sample in a study of blood T cell repertoires in COVID-19. Sequencing was performed with immunoSEQ multiplex PCR; in TCRdb, only in-frame clones are kept and a portion is missing. The table lists some 240,000 clones, approximately 88% of them singletons, with around 9.6% in the top ten. Sequenced material: peripheral blood. These receptors were obtained from an older woman with COVID-19, enrolled during active disease. Each CDR3 is given with its conserved first and last residue. A D gene is named only where the DNA matches it firmly. Clone size is given for some rows only: seen once, a few or many times, or a class if the clone is expanded.

V gene	D gene	clone size	J gene	CDR3 protein	CDR3 DNA
TRBV30	.	.	TRBJ1-1	CAWSVGANTEAFF	TGTGCCTGGAGTGTTGGAGCGAACACTGAAGCTTTCTTT
TRBV2	TRBD2	.	TRBJ2-4	CATRASSGRDIQYF	TGTGCCACCAGGGCGTCTAGCGGGAGGGACATTCAGTACTTC
TRBV20-1	TRBD1	.	TRBJ1-2	CSAHRGDGYTF	TGCAGTGCTCACAGGGGGGATGGCTACACCTTC
TRBV19	.	.	TRBJ2-5	CASSTLRGSGVETQYF	TGTGCCAGTAGTACCCTCCGTGGGAGTGGAGTGGAGACCCAGTACTTC
TRBV7-8	TRBD2	.	TRBJ2-7	CASSGFSGSSYEQYF	TGTGCCAGCAGCGGGTTTAGCGGGAGCTCCTACGAGCAGTACTTC
TRBV28	.	.	TRBJ2-1	CASSLIGFGQFF	TGTGCCAGCAGTTTAATCGGGTTCGGGCAGTTCTTC
TRBV7-8	.	.	TRBJ2-1	CASSLFRQTGKYNEQFF	TGTGCCAGCAGCTTATTTCGCCAAACAGGGAAATACAATGAGCAGTTCTTC
TRBV7-3	TRBD2	.	TRBJ2-7	CASSLLGGEGYEQYF	TGTGCCAGCAGCTTACTTGGAGGGGAGGGCTACGAGCAGTACTTC
TRBV27	TRBD2	.	TRBJ2-1	CASRSPGLAGYNEQFF	TGTGCCAGCAGATCACCGGGACTAGCGGGTTACAATGAGCAGTTCTTC
TRBV5-1	TRBD1	.	TRBJ2-3	CASSLATTGANTDTQYF	TGCGCCAGCAGCTTGGCGACGACAGGGGCTAACACAGATACGCAGTATTTT
TRBV7-9	TRBD1	.	TRBJ2-7	CASSLVGQASYEQYF	TGTGCCAGCAGCTTGGTCGGACAGGCCTCCTACGAGCAGTACTTC
TRBV2	.	once	TRBJ2-7	CAGHENSYEQYF	TGTGCCGGACACGAAAACTCCTACGAGCAGTACTTC
TRBV28	TRBD1	.	TRBJ2-4	CASRSQGARAKNIQYF	TGTGCCAGCAGATCTCAGGGGGCGCGTGCCAAAAACATTCAGTACTTC
TRBV5-1	.	.	TRBJ1-2	CASSLQNYGYTF	TGCGCCAGCAGCTTGCAGAACTATGGCTACACCTTC
TRBV2	.	.	TRBJ1-4	CASTRDTTNEKLFF	TGTGCCAGCACCCGGGACACAACTAATGAAAAACTGTTTTTT
TRBV28	.	.	TRBJ2-3	CASGPGGPPADTQYF	TGTGCCAGCGGCCCTGGAGGGCCCCCCGCAGATACGCAGTATTTT
TRBV24-1	.	.	TRBJ2-2	CATSPAGTNTGELFF	TGTGCCACCAGTCCCGCGGGGACGAACACCGGGGAGCTGTTTTTT
TRBV9	.	few	TRBJ2-2	CASSRRLTGTGELFF	TGTGCCAGCAGCAGGAGGCTTACTGGCACCGGGGAGCTGTTTTTT
TRBV11-2	TRBD2	.	TRBJ2-2	CASSSPRKRRGGYTGELFF	TGTGCCAGCAGCTCCCCGCGAAAAAGGCGGGGGGGATATACCGGGGAGCTGTTTTTT
TRBV30	.	.	TRBJ1-6	CAWSPREGSPLHF	TGTGCCTGGAGTCCCAGGGAAGGTTCACCCCTCCACTTT
TRBV30	.	.	TRBJ2-7	CAWSVVAYDSYEQYF	TGTGCCTGGAGTGTGGTAGCGTACGACTCCTACGAGCAGTACTTC
TRBV20-1	.	.	TRBJ2-5	CSAAQQGTQYF	TGCAGTGCCGCTCAACAGGGAACCCAGTACTTC
TRBV29-1	.	.	TRBJ1-5	CSVYLQGPNQPQHF	TGCAGCGTATACTTACAGGGCCCCAATCAGCCCCAGCATTTT
TRBV6-2/TRBV6-3	TRBD1	.	TRBJ1-5	CASSYSFGTGVQSNQPQHF	TGTGCCAGCAGTTACTCCTTTGGGACAGGGGTTCAGAGCAATCAGCCCCAGCATTTT